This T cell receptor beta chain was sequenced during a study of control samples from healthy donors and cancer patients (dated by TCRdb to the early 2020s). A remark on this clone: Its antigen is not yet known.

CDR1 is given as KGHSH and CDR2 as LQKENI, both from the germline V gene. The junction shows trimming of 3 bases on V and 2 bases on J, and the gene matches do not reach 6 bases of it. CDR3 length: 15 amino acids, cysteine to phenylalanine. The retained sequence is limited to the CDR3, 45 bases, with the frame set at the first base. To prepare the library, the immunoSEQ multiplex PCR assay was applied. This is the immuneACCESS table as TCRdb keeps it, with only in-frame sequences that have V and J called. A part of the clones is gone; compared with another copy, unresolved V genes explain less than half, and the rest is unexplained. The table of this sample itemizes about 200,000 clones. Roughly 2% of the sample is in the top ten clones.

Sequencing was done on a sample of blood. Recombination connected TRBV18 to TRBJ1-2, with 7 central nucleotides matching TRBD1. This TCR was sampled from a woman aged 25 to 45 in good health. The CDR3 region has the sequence CASSPTGVSNYGYTF. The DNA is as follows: TGTGCCAGCTCACCCACAGGGGTTTCCAACTATGGCTACACCTTC.